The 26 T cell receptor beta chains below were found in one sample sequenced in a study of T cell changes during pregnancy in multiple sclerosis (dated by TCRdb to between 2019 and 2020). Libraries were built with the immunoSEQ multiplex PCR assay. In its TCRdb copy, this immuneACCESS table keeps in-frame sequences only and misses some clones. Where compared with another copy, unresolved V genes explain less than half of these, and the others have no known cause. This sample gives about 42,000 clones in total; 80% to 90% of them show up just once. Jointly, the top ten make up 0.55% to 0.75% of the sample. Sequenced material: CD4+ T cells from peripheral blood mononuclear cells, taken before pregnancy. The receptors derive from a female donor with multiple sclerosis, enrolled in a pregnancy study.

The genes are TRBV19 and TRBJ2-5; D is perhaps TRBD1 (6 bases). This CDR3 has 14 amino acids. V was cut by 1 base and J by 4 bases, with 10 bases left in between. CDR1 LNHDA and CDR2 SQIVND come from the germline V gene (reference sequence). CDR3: CASSIANRVETQYF. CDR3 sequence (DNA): TGTGCCAGTAGTATAGCCAACAGGGTAGAGACCCAGTACTTC.

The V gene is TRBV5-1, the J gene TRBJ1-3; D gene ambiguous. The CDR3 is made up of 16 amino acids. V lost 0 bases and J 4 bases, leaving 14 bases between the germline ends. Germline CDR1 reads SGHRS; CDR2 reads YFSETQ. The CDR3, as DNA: TGCGCCAGCAGCTTGGTGCCGGGGTCAACAGGAAACACCATATATTTT. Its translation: CASSLVPGSTGNTIYF.

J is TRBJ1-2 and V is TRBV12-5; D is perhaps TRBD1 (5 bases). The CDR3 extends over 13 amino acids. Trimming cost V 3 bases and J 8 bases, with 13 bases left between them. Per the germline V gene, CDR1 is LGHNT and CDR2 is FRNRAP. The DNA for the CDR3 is TGTGCTAGTGGTTTTCTTGGACAAACAGGCTACACCTTC. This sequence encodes CASGFLGQTGYTF. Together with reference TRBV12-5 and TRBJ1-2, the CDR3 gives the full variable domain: DARVTQTPRHKVTEMGQEVTMRCQPILGHNTVFWYRQTMMQGLELLAYFRNRAPLDDSGMPKDRFSAEMPDATLATLKIQPSEPRDSAVYFCASGFLGQTGYTFGSGTRLTVV.

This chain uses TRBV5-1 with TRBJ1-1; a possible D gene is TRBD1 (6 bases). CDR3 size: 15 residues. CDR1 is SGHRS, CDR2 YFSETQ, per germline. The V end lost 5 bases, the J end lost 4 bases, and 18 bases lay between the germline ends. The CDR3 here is CASSNFGEGGTEAFF. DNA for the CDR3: TGCGCCAGCAGTAATTTCGGGGAGGGGGGCACTGAAGCTTTCTTT.

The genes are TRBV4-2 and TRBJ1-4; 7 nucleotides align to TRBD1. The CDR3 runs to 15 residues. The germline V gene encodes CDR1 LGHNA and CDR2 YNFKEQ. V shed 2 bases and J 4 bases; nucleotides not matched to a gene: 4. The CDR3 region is CASSQLRGDNEKLFF. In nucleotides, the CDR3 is TGTGCCAGCAGCCAACTCAGGGGGGATAATGAAAAACTGTTTTTT.

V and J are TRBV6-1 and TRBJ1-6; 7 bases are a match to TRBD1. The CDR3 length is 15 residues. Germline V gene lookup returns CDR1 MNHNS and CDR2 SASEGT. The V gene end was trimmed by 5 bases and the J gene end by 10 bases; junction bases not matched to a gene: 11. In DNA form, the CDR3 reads TGTGCCAGCAGTCCCGGACAGGAACCTTGGTCACCCCTCCACTTT. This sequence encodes CASSPGQEPWSPLHF.

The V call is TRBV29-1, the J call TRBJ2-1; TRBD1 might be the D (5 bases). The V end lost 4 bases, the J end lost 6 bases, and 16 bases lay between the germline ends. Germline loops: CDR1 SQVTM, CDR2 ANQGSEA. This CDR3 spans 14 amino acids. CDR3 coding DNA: TGCAGCGTTGCGTCGCAGGGAAAAATCAATGAGCAGTTCTTC. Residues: CSVASQGKINEQFF.

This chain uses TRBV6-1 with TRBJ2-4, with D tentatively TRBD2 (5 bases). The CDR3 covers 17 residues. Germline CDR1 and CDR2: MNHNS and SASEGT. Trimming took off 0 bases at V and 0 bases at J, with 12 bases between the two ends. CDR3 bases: TGTGCCAGCAGTGAAGCGCCGACTGCGGGAGCCAAAAACATTCAGTACTTC. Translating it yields CASSEAPTAGAKNIQYF.

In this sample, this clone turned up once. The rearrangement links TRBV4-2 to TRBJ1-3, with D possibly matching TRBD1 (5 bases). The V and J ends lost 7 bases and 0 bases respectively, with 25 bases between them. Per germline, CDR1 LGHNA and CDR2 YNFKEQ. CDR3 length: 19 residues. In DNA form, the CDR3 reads TGTGCCAGCACCTCCGAGACGGGGGTCGCCAGAGTCTCTGGAAACACCATATATTTT. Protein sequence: CASTSETGVARVSGNTIYF.

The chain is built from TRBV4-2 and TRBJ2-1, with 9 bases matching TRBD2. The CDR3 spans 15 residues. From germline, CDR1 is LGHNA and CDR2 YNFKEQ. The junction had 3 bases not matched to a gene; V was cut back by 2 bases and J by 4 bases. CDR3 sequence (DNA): TGTGCCAGCAGCCAAAATCTAGCGGGGTACAATGAGCAGTTCTTC. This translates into CASSQNLAGYNEQFF.

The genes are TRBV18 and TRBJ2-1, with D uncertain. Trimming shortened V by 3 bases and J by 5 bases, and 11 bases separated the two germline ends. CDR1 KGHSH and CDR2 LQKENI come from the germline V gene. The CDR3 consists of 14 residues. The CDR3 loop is CASSPRPDHNEQFF. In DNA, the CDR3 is TGTGCCAGCTCACCGCGGCCAGACCACAATGAGCAGTTCTTC.

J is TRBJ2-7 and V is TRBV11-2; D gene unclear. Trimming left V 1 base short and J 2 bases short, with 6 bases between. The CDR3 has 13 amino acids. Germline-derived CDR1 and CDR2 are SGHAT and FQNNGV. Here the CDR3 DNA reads TGTGCCAGCAGCTTAGGGAGCACCTACGAGCAGTACTTC. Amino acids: CASSLGSTYEQYF.

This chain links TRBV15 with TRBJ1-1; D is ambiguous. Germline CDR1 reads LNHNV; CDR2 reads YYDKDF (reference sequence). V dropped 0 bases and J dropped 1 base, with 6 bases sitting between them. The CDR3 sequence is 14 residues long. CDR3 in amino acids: CATSRDPRNTEAFF. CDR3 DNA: TGTGCCACCAGCAGAGACCCTAGGAACACTGAAGCTTTCTTT.

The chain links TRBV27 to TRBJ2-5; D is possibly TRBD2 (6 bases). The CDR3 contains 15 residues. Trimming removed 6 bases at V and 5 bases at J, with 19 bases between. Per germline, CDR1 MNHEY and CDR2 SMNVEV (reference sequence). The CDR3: CASSPGERKWETQYF. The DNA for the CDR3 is TGTGCCAGCAGCCCGGGGGAAAGGAAGTGGGAGACCCAGTACTTC.

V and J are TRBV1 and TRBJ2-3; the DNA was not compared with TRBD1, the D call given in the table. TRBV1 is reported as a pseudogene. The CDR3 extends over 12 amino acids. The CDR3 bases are TGCACCAGCAGCCCGGTGGGCGATACGCAGTATTTT. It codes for CTSSPVGDTQYF.

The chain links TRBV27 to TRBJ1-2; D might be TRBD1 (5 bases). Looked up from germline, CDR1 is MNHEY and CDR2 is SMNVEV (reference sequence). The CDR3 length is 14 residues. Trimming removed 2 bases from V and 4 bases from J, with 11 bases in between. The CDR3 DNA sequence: TGTGCCAGCAGTTTAAGGCAGGGCGGCTATGGCTACACCTTC. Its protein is CASSLRQGGYGYTF.

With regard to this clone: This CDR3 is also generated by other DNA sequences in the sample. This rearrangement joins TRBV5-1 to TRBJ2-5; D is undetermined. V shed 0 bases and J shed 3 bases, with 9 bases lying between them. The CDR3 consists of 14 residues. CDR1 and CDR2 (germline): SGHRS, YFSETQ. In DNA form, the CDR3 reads TGCGCCAGCAGCTTGGCCCTCAGTAAAGAGACCCAGTACTTC. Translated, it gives CASSLALSKETQYF. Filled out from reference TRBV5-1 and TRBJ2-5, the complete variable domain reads KAGVTQTPRYLIKTRGQQVTLSCSPISGHRSVSWYQQTPGQGLQFLFEYFSETQRNKGNFPGRFSGRQFSNSRSEMNVSTLELGDSALYLCASSLALSKETQYFGPGTRLLVL.

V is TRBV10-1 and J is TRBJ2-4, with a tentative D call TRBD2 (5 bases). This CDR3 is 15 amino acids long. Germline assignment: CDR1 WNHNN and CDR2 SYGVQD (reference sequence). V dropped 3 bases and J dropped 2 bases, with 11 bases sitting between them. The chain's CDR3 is CASSESGMSKNIQYF. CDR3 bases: TGCGCCAGCAGTGAATCCGGGATGTCCAAAAACATTCAGTACTTC.

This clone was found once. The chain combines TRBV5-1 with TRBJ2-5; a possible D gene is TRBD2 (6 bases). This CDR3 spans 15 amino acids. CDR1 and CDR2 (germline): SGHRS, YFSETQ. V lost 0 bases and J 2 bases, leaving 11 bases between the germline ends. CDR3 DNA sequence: TGCGCCAGCAGCTTGGCCTGGGGAGGTCAAGAGACCCAGTACTTC. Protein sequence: CASSLAWGGQETQYF.

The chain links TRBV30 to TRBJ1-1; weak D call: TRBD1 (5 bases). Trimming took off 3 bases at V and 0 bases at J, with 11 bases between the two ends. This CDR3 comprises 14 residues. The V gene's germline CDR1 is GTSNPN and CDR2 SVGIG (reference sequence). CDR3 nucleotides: TGTGCCTGGAGGGGGGGAAGCTTGAACACTGAAGCTTTCTTT. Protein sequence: CAWRGGSLNTEAFF.

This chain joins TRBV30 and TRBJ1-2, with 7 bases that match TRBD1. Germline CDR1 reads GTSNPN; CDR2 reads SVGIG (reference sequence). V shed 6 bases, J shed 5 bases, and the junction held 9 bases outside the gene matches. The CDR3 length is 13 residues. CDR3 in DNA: TGTGCCTGCGCAACAGGGGTCGGTTATGGCTACACCTTC. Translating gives CACATGVGYGYTF.

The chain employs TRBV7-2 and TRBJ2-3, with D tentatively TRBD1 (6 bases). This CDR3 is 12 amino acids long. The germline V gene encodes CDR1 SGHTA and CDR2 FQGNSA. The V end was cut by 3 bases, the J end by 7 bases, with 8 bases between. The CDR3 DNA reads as TGTGCCAGCAGCTTCCAGGGGAATACGCAGTATTTT. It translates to CASSFQGNTQYF.

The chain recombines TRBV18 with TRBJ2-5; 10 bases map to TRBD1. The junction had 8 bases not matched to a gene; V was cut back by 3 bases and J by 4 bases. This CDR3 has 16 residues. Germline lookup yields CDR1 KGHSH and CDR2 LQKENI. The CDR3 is CASSPRGQGMGETQYF. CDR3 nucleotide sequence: TGTGCCAGCTCACCCAGGGGACAGGGGATGGGAGAGACCCAGTACTTC.

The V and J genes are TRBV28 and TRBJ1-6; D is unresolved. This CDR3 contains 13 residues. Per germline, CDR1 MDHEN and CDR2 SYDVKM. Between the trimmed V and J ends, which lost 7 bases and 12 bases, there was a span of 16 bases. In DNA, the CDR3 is TGTGCCAGCACCCCTCTCGGGGTATTACCCCTCCACTTT. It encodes CASTPLGVLPLHF.

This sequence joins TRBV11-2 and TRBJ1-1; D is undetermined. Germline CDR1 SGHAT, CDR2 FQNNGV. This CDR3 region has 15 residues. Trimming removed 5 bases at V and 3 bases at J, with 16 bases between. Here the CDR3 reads CASSPPSTLDTEAFF. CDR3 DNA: TGTGCCAGCAGCCCCCCTTCGACATTGGACACTGAAGCTTTCTTT.

The CDR3 bases are TGTGCTAGTGGTACCGGACTAGCGGGGGGGCAAGAGACCCAGTACTTC. Its translation: CASGTGLAGGQETQYF. The genes are TRBV12-5 and TRBJ2-5, with 15 nucleotides matching TRBD2. The CDR3 sequence is 16 residues long. Germline values: CDR1 LGHNT, CDR2 FRNRAP. Trimming removed 5 bases from V and 2 bases from J; junction bases left unmatched: 3.